One sample yielded the 17 T cell receptor beta chains listed below, sequenced in a study of CD8 T cells in ankylosing spondylitis. Study observations and caveats: Among TCR beta sequences, a motif of eight or nine highly homologous variants appeared characteristic of ankylosing spondylitis blood.

TCRdb fed the 5' RACE reads into MiXCR, producing one record per CDR3 protein. The sample consists of 700,000 to 850,000 distinct CDR3 sequences, approximately 12% of them appearing once. These receptors have no known antigen. The sample comprised blood, either unsorted or a sorted T cell fraction (not recorded which). All receptors come from a male donor with ankylosing spondylitis.

The table lists this clonotype with a few counts. The chain has TRBV3-1 and TRBJ1-4; D is possibly TRBD1 (6 bases). The CDR3 spans 14 residues. CDR1 is LGHDT, CDR2 YNNKEL, per germline (reference sequence). V was cut by 6 bases and J by 7 bases, with 15 bases left in between. This chain's CDR3 is CASRPRGSGEKLFF. CDR3 bases: TGTGCCAGCAGGCCTAGGGGGTCAGGTGAAAAACTGTTTTTT.

This clonotype was seen more than once but under ten times. V and J are TRBV4-3 and TRBJ1-2; D is possibly TRBD1 (5 bases). The V end was cut by 0 bases, the J end by 3 bases, with 14 bases between. Germline CDR1 reads LGHNA; CDR2 reads YSLEER. CDR3 size: 16 residues. CDR3 amino acids: CASSQEPGRGDYGYTF. DNA for the CDR3: TGCGCCAGCAGCCAAGAGCCAGGGAGGGGAGACTATGGCTACACCTTC.

This clonotype was counted many times. J is TRBJ1-2 and V is TRBV29-1, with D uncertain. Trimming left V 4 bases short and J 7 bases short, with 13 bases between. The CDR3 extends over 12 amino acids. The germline CDR1 and CDR2 sequences are SQVTM and ANQGSEA. The CDR3: CSVGGPNSGYTF. In DNA form, the CDR3 reads TGCAGCGTTGGCGGACCGAACAGTGGCTACACCTTC.

The rearrangement links TRBV20-1 to TRBJ2-3, with D tentatively TRBD2 (5 bases). V lost 4 bases and J lost 0, with 11 bases in between. The length of the CDR3 is 14 residues. Germline CDR1 and CDR2: DFQATT and SNEGSKA (reference sequence). The CDR3, as DNA: TGCAGTGCTAAGGGAGCGGCTAGCACAGATACGCAGTATTTT. Its translation is CSAKGAASTDTQYF.

In its sample, this clonotype was seen many times. This sequence joins TRBV20-1 and TRBJ1-2; D possibly corresponds to TRBD1 (5 bases). Per the germline V gene, CDR1 is DFQATT and CDR2 is SNEGSKA (reference sequence). V was cut by 5 bases and J by 4 bases, with 11 bases left in between. The CDR3 covers 12 residues. As DNA, the CDR3 is TGCAGTGCTGTCGGGACGGTCTATGGCTACACCTTC. Translation gives CSAVGTVYGYTF.

The rearrangement uses TRBV20-1 and TRBJ2-3; a possible D gene is TRBD2 (6 bases). CDR3 length equals 15 residues. Trimming took 0 bases from V and 2 from J, leaving 12 bases between them. Germline CDR1 and CDR2: DFQATT and SNEGSKA (reference sequence). Here the CDR3 reads CSARDPREYTDTQYF. The CDR3 region has the DNA TGCAGTGCTAGAGATCCCCGGGAGTACACAGATACGCAGTATTTT.

This clonotype was recorded at least ten times. The J gene is TRBJ1-1, the V gene TRBV10-3; D possibly corresponds to TRBD1 (5 bases). The CDR3 extends over 12 amino acids. V lost 6 bases and J lost 1, with 6 bases in between. CDR1 is ENHRY, CDR2 SYGVKD, per germline. In DNA, the CDR3 is TGTGCCATCAGGGGGACGAACACTGAAGCTTTCTTT. Its translation: CAIRGTNTEAFF.

In this sample, this clonotype turned up many times. DNA for the CDR3: TGTGCCAGCAGCTTAGGGAGGTGGTTTACAGATACGCAGTATTTT. It yields the protein CASSLGRWFTDTQYF. This chain connects TRBV7-2 to TRBJ2-3, with D tentatively TRBD2 (5 bases). The V gene lost 1 base and the J gene lost 3 bases, with 11 bases spanning the gap. The CDR3 sequence is 15 residues long. Germline loops: CDR1 SGHTA, CDR2 FQGNSA.

This clonotype was observed a few times. The rearrangement uses TRBV7-9 and TRBJ1-2; TRBD1 is a possible D gene (5 bases). The V end lost 4 bases, the J end lost 6 bases, and 15 bases lay between the germline ends. The CDR3 runs 14 residues. Germline V gene data show CDR1 as SEHNR and CDR2 as FQNEAQ (reference sequence). CDR3 in amino acids: CASSSVPGIDGYTF. The CDR3, as DNA: TGTGCCAGCAGCTCAGTTCCAGGGATCGATGGCTACACCTTC.

The gene calls are TRBV20-1 and TRBJ1-6; no clear D. The CDR3 runs 14 residues. Germline values: CDR1 DFQATT, CDR2 SNEGSKA (reference sequence). The germline V and J ends were trimmed by 0 bases and 7 bases, with 10 bases remaining between them. The CDR3 nucleotides are TGCAGTGCTAGAGATCTGGTCGGGAATTCACCCCTCCACTTT. Its protein product is CSARDLVGNSPLHF.

This clonotype was counted only a few times. This chain links TRBV12-3 or TRBV12-4 with TRBJ1-6, with TRBD1 as a possible D gene (5 bases). The CDR3 runs 17 residues. With 6 bases removed from V and 1 base from J, the gap between germline ends came to 16 bases. This CDR3 is CASSPSPGLSYNSPLHF. CDR3 coding DNA: TGTGCCAGCAGCCCCTCCCCGGGACTTTCCTATAATTCACCCCTCCACTTT.

CDR3 protein: CASSYGQGAYNEQFF. The CDR3 DNA follows: TGTGCCAGCAGTTACGGGCAGGGGGCATACAATGAGCAGTTCTTC. The rearrangement uses TRBV6-5 and TRBJ2-1; TRBD1 aligns across 8 bases. The junction had 4 bases not matched to a gene; V was cut back by 2 bases and J by 4 bases. This CDR3 spans 15 amino acids. Germline V gene sequence: CDR1 MNHEY, CDR2 SVGAGI.

The V call is TRBV11-3, the J call TRBJ1-2, with TRBD1 identical over 8 bases. V lost 0 bases to trimming and J lost 4 bases; unmatched junction nucleotides: 4. Germline V gives CDR1 SGHNT, CDR2 YENEEA. This CDR3 contains 15 residues. The CDR3 nucleotides read TGTGCCAGCAGCTTAGACAGGGGGCCTCGCTATGGCTACACCTTC. Its protein is CASSLDRGPRYGYTF.

The chain uses TRBV3-1 and TRBJ2-7; D is unresolved. Trimming took 1 base from V and 6 from J, leaving 7 bases between them. Germline V gives CDR1 LGHDT, CDR2 YNNKEL (reference sequence). The CDR3 spans 12 residues. The DNA of the CDR3 is TGTGCCAGCAGCCAAGTCCCCGGCGAGCAGTACTTC. This translates into CASSQVPGEQYF.

This clonotype has a handful of counts. The rearrangement uses TRBV5-1 and TRBJ1-2; D is uncertain. The CDR3 is 14 residues long. Trimming shortened V by 1 base and J by 0 bases, and 7 bases separated the two germline ends. The germline gives CDR1 SGHRS, CDR2 YFSETQ. The CDR3 is CASSLSLTNYGYTF. As DNA, the CDR3 is TGCGCCAGCAGCTTGTCCCTTACTAACTATGGCTACACCTTC.

This clonotype was counted a few times. The V gene is TRBV30, the J gene TRBJ2-7, with D possibly TRBD1 on 7 matching bases. V was cut by 2 bases and J by 4 bases, with 12 bases left in between. CDR1 GTSNPN and CDR2 SVGIG come from the germline V gene (reference sequence). The CDR3 spans 13 residues. CDR3 residues: CAWSPGGGYEQYF. CDR3 DNA: TGTGCCTGGAGTCCAGGGGGAGGTTACGAGCAGTACTTC.

This clonotype appeared many times. This CDR3 reads CASSFRQVSSYEQYF. CDR3 DNA: TGTGCCAGCAGTTTCCGACAGGTGAGCTCCTACGAGCAGTACTTC. The rearrangement joins TRBV6-2 or TRBV6-3 to TRBJ2-7; D is possibly TRBD1 (6 bases). The length of the CDR3 is 15 residues. Germline CDR1 reads MNHEY; CDR2 reads SVGEGT. V lost 4 bases and J 0 bases, leaving 13 bases between the germline ends.